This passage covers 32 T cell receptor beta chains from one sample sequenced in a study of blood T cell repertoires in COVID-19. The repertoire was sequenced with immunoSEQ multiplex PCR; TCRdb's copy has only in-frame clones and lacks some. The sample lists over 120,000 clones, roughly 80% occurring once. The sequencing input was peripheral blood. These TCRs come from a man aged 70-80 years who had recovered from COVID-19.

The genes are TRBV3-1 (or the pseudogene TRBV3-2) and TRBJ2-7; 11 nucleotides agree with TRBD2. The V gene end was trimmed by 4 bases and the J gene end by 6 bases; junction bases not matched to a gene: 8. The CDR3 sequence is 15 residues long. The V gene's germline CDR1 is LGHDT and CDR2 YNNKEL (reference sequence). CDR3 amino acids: CASSLLLAGEGEQYF. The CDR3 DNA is TGTGCCAGCAGCCTACTACTAGCGGGGGAGGGCGAGCAGTACTTC.

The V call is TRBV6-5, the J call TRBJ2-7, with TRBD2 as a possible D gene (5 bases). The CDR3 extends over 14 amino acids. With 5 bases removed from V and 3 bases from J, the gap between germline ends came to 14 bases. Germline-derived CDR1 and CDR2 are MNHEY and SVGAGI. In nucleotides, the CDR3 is TGTGCCAGCAGTCCCGGTTGGGGAGACTACGAGCAGTACTTC. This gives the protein CASSPGWGDYEQYF.

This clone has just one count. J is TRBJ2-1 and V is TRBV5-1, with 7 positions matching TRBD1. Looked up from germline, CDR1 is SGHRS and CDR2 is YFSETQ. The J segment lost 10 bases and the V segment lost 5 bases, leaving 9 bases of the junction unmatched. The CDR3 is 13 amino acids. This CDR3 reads CASSMGWTGEQFF. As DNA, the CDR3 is TGCGCCAGCAGTATGGGGTGGACAGGAGAGCAGTTCTTC.

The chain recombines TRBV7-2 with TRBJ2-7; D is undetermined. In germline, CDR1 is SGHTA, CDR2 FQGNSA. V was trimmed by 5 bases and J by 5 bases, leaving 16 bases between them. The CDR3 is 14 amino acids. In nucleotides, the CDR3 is TGTGCCAGCAGCCTATCTTCTGCCCTCGACGAGCAGTACTTC. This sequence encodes CASSLSSALDEQYF.

CDR3 protein: CASSLASGIWNEQFF. The CDR3 DNA reads TGTGCCAGCAGCTTGGCTAGCGGGATATGGAATGAGCAGTTCTTC. The chain uses TRBV5-4 and TRBJ2-1; the match to TRBD2 covers 9 bases. V was pared by 0 bases and J by 7 bases, with 5 bases of the junction left unmatched. This CDR3 is built from 15 residues. Germline CDR1 and CDR2: SGHNT and YYREEE (reference sequence).

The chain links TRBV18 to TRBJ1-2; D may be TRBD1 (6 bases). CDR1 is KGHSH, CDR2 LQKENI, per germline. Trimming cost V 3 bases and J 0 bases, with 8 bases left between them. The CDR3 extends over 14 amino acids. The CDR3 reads CASSPRQANYGYTF. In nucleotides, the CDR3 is TGTGCCAGCTCACCCCGACAGGCTAACTATGGCTACACCTTC.

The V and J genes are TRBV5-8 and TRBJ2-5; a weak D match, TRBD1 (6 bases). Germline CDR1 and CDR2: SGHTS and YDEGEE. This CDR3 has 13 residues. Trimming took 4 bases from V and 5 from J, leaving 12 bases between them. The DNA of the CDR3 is TGTGCCAGCAGCAGACAGGCCCAGGAGACCCAGTACTTC. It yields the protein CASSRQAQETQYF.

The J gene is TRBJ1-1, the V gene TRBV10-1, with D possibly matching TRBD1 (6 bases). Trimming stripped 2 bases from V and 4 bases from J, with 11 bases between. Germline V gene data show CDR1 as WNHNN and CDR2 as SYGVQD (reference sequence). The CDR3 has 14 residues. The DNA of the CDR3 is TGCGCCAGCAGTGAGAAAAACAGGGCCACTGAAGCTTTCTTT. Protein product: CASSEKNRATEAFF.

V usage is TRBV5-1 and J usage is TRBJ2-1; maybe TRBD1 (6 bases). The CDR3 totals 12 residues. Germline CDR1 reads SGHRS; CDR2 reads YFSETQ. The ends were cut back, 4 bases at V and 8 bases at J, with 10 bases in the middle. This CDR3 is CASSQQGDEQFF. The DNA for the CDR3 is TGCGCCAGCAGCCAACAGGGCGATGAGCAGTTCTTC.

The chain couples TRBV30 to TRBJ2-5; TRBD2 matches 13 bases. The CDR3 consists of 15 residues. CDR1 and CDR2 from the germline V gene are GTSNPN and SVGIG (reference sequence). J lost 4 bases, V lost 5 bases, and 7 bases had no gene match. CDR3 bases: TGTGCCTGGGCACTAGCGGGAGGGCCGGGAGAGACCCAGTACTTC. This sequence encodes CAWALAGGPGETQYF.

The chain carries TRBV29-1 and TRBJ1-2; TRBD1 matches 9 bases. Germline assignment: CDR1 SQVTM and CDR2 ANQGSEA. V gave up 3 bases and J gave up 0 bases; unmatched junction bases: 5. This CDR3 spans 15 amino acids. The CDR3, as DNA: TGCAGCGTTGACGGGGGACAGGGAGCTAACTATGGCTACACCTTC. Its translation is CSVDGGQGANYGYTF.

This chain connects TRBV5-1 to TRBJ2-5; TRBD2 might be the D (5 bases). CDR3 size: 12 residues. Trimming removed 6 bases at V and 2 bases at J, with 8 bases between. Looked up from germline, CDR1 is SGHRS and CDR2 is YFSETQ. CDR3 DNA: TGCGCCAGCATGGAGGTTCAAGAGACCCAGTACTTC. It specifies CASMEVQETQYF.

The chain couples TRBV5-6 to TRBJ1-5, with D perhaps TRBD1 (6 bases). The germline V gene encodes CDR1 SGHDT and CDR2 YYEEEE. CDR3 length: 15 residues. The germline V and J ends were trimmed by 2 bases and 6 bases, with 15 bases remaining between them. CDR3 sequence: CASSLRQGITQPQHF. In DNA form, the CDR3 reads TGTGCCAGCAGCTTAAGGCAGGGGATCACTCAGCCCCAGCATTTT.

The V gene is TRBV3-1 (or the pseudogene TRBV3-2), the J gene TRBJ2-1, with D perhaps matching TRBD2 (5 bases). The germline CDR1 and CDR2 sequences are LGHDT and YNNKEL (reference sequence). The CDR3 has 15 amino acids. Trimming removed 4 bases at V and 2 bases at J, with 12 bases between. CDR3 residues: CASSLGLGAYNEQFF. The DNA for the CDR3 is TGTGCCAGCAGCCTTGGACTGGGAGCCTACAATGAGCAGTTCTTC.

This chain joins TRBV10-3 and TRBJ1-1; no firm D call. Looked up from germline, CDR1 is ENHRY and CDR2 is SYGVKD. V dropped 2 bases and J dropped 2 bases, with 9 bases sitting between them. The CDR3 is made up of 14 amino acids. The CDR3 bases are TGTGCCATCAGTGAGCAGATATTAAACACTGAAGCTTTCTTT. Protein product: CAISEQILNTEAFF.

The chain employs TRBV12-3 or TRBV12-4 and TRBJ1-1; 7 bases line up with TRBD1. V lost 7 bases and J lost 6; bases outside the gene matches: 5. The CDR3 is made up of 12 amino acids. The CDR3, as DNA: TGTGCCAGCAAAGAGGGGGCGGCTGAAGCTTTCTTT. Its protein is CASKEGAAEAFF.

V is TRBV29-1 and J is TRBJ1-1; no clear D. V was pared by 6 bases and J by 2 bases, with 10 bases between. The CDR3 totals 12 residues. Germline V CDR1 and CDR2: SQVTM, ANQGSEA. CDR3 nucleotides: TGCAGCGTCAAGAGCGGTAACACTGAAGCTTTCTTT. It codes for CSVKSGNTEAFF.

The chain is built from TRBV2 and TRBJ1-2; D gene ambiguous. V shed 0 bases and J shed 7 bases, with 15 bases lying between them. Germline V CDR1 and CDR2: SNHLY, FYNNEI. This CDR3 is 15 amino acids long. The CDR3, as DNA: TGTGCCAGCAGTGAAGCGCTTCGGGGTTTGGGTGGCTACACCTTC. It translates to CASSEALRGLGGYTF. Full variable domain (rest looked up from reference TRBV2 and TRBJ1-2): EPEVTQTPSHQVTQMGQEVILRCVPISNHLYFYWYRQILGQKVEFLVSFYNNEISEKSEIFDDQFSVERPDGSNFTLKIRSTKLEDSAMYFCASSEALRGLGGYTFGSGTRLTVV.

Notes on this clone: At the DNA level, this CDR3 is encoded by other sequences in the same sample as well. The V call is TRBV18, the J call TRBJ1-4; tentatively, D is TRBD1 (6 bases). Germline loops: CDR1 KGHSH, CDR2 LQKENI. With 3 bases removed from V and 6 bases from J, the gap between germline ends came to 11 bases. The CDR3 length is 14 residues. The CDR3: CASSPGQGYEKLFF. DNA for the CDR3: TGTGCCAGCTCACCGGGCCAGGGGTATGAAAAACTGTTTTTT.

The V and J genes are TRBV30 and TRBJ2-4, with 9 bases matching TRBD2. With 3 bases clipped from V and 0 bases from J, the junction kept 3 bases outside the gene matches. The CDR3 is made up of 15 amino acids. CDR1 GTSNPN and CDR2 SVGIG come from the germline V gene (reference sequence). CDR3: CAWRAGGLAKNIQYF. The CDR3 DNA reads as TGTGCCTGGAGGGCGGGAGGGCTAGCCAAAAACATTCAGTACTTC.

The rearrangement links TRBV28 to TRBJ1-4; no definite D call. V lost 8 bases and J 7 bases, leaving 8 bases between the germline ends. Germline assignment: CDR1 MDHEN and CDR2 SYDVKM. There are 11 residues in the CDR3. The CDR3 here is CASATSEKLFF. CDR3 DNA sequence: TGTGCCAGCGCTACCTCTGAAAAACTGTTTTTT.

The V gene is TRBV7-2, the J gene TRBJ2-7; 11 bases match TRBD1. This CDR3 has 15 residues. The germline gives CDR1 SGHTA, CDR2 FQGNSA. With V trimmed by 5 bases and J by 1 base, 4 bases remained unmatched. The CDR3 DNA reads TGTGCCAGCAGCCCGGACAGGGGGCGTTCCTACGAGCAGTACTTC. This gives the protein CASSPDRGRSYEQYF. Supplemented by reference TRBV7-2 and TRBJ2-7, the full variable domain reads GAGVSQSPSNKVTEKGKDVELRCDPISGHTALYWYRQSLGQGLEFLIYFQGNSAPDKSGLPSDRFSAERTGGSVSTLTIQRTQQEDSAVYLCASSPDRGRSYEQYFGPGTRLTVT.

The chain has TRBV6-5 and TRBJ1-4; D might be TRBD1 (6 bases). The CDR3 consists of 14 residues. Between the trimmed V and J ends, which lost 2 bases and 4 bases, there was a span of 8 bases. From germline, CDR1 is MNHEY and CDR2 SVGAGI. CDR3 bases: TGTGCCAGCAGTTACGGACAGCTTAATGAAAAACTGTTTTTT. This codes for CASSYGQLNEKLFF.

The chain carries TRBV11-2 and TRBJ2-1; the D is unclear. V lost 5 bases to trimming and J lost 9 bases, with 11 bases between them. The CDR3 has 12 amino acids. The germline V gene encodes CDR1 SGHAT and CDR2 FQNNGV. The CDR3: CASSRVSSEQFF. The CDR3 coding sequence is TGTGCCAGCAGCCGCGTTTCGTCTGAGCAGTTCTTC.

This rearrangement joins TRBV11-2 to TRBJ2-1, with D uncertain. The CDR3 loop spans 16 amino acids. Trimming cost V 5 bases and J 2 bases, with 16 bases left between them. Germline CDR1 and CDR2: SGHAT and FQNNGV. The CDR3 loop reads CASSHWATVTYNEQFF. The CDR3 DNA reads TGTGCCAGCAGCCACTGGGCGACGGTAACCTACAATGAGCAGTTCTTC.

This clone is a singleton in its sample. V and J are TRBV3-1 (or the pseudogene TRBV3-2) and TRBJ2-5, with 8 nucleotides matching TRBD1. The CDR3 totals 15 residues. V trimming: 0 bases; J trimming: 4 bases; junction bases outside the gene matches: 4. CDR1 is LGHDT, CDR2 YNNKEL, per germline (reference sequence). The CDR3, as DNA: TGTGCCAGCAGCCAAGATAGGACAGGGCGAGAGACCCAGTACTTC. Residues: CASSQDRTGRETQYF.

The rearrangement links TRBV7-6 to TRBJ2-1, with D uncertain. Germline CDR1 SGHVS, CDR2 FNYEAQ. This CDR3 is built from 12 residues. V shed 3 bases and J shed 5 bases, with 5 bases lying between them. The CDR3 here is CASSLANNEQFF. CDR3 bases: TGTGCCAGCAGCTTGGCAAACAATGAGCAGTTCTTC.

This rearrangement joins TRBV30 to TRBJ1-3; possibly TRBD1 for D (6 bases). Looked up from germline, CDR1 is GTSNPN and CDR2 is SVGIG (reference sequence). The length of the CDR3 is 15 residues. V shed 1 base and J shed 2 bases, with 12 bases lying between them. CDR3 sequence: CAWSGRGGTGNTIYF. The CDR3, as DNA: TGTGCCTGGAGTGGGAGAGGGGGAACTGGAAACACCATATATTTT.

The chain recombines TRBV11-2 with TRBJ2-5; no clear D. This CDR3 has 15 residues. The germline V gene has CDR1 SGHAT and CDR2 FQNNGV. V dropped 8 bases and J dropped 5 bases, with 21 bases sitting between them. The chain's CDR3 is CASAQQVRVQETQYF. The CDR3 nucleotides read TGTGCCAGCGCCCAACAAGTCCGGGTGCAGGAGACCCAGTACTTC.

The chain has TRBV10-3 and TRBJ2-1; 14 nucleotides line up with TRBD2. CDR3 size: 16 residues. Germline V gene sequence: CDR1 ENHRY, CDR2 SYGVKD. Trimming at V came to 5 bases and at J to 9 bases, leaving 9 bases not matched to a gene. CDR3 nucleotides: TGTGCCATCAGTTCCCCGACTAGCGGGAGGGCAGTTGAGCAGTTCTTC. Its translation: CAISSPTSGRAVEQFF.

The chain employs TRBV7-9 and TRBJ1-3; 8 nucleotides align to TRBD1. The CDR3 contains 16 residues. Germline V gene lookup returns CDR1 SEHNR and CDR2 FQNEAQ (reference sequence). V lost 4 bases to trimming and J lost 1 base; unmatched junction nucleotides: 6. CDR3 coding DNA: TGTGCCAGCAGCTCTCAAAGGACAGGGTCTGGAAACACCATATATTTT. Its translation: CASSSQRTGSGNTIYF.

Here the CDR3 reads CASSEGASYEQYF. CDR3 sequence (DNA): TGCGCCAGCAGTGAAGGGGCCTCCTACGAGCAGTACTTC. V and J are TRBV10-2 and TRBJ2-7, with D tentatively TRBD1 (5 bases). CDR3 size: 13 residues. Per germline, CDR1 WSHSY and CDR2 SAAADI. Trimming removed 3 bases at V and 0 bases at J, with 6 bases between.